The rows below give T cell receptor beta chains drawn from one sample of a study of T-cell reconstitution after alpha-beta-depleted transplantation in children. MiXCR was run by TCRdb on the PCR reads, yielding one entry per CDR3 protein. The sample includes some 190,000 distinct CDR3 sequences, around 10% seen only once; the top ten take approximately 13%. Sequencing used PBMCs, obtained before TCRalphabeta/CD19-depleted stem cell transplant. The receptors shown here come from a boy under 10 years old with acute myeloid leukemia, due to receive a stem cell transplant. CDR3s include the opening cysteine and the closing phenylalanine or tryptophan. D genes are given only for firm matches. Expanded clones get a size class; other rows say once, few or many, or leave the size out.

j_gene	len	d_gene	abundance	v_gene	CDR3aa	CDR3nt
TRBJ1-4	13	-	many	TRBV24-1	CATGQGWDEKLFF	TGTGCCACCGGACAAGGCTGGGATGAAAAACTGTTTTTT
TRBJ2-5	16	TRBD2	few	TRBV5-1	CASSSTTLAGGETQYF	TGCGCCAGCAGCTCTACCACACTAGCGGGGGGAGAGACCCAGTACTTC
TRBJ1-2	17	-	many	TRBV5-1	CASSFYRPSDPNYGYTF	TGCGCCAGCAGCTTCTATCGGCCGAGCGACCCTAACTATGGCTACACCTTC
TRBJ2-1	14	-	many	TRBV5-1	CASRLTNSYNEQFF	TGCGCCAGCAGACTCACCAATTCCTACAATGAGCAGTTCTTC
TRBJ2-1	14	-	many	TRBV7-3	CASSLNPPYNEQFF	TGTGCCAGCAGCTTAAACCCACCCTACAATGAGCAGTTCTTC
TRBJ2-6	16	-	many	TRBV13	CASSLEGQGTTNVLTF	TGTGCCAGCAGCTTAGAAGGGCAGGGTACAACCAACGTCCTGACTTTC
TRBJ1-4	16	-	many	TRBV7-9	CASSQRQTATNEKLFF	TGTGCCAGCAGCCAAAGACAGACAGCAACTAATGAAAAACTGTTTTTT
TRBJ2-2	13	-	many	TRBV3-1	CASSPQTDRELFF	TGTGCCAGCAGCCCTCAGACGGACCGGGAGCTGTTTTTT
TRBJ1-1	16	TRBD1	many	TRBV7-9	CASSLVGQHLNTEAFF	TGTGCCAGCAGCTTAGTGGGACAGCATCTGAACACTGAAGCTTTCTTT
TRBJ2-7	17	-	many	TRBV5-1	CASSVGSPVRDSYEQYF	TGCGCCAGCAGCGTGGGTAGCCCCGTTAGAGACTCCTACGAGCAGTACTTC
TRBJ2-3	16	TRBD2	many	TRBV6-1	CASSRRLAGFTDTQYF	TGTGCCAGCAGTCGAAGACTAGCGGGTTTCACAGATACGCAGTATTTT
TRBJ2-1	17	-	many	TRBV18	CASSPPGQHGIYNEQFF	TGTGCCAGCTCACCCCCCGGACAACACGGGATCTACAATGAGCAGTTCTTC
TRBJ1-1	16	-	-	TRBV7-9	CASSYRDRPLMAEAFF	TGTGCCAGCAGCTACCGTGACAGGCCGTTAATGGCTGAAGCTTTCTTT
TRBJ2-7	13	TRBD1	many	TRBV29-1	CSAQTGSSYEQYF	TGCAGCGCTCAGACAGGGAGCTCCTACGAGCAGTACTTC
TRBJ2-1	14	TRBD2	many	TRBV7-8	CASRGTTSYNEQFF	TGTGCCAGCAGGGGGACTACCTCCTACAATGAGCAGTTCTTC
TRBJ2-1	15	-	many	TRBV27	CASSLLGGQGNEQFF	TGTGCCAGCAGTTTACTAGGGGGGCAGGGCAATGAGCAGTTCTTC
TRBJ1-6	13	-	many	TRBV5-5	CASSFLMERALHF	TGTGCCAGCAGCTTCCTTATGGAGAGGGCCCTCCACTTT
TRBJ2-5	17	TRBD2	many	TRBV20-1	CCARVPGLAGPQETQYF	TGCTGTGCTAGAGTCCCTGGACTAGCGGGACCACAAGAGACCCAGTACTTC
TRBJ2-5	13	-	many	TRBV5-1	CASSSGSSETQYF	TGCGCCAGCAGCTCCGGGAGTTCAGAGACCCAGTACTTC
TRBJ2-1	13	-	many	TRBV6-5	CASSWGFPNEQFF	TGTGCCAGCAGTTGGGGATTCCCCAATGAGCAGTTCTTC
TRBJ1-2	14	-	many	TRBV12-3/TRBV12-4	CASSWGNRNYGYTF	TGTGCCAGCAGTTGGGGGAACCGAAACTATGGCTACACCTTC
TRBJ2-1	15	-	-	TRBV12-3/TRBV12-4	CASSALLGRGNEEFF	TGTGCCAGCAGTGCCCTTCTAGGGAGGGGGAATGAGGAGTTCTTC
TRBJ2-7	14	-	many	TRBV28	CASSLPRTGYEQYF	TGTGCCAGCAGTCTCCCTCGGACGGGTTACGAGCAGTACTTC
TRBJ1-4	14	TRBD1	many	TRBV18	CASSPGQYNEKLFF	TGTGCCAGCTCACCGGGACAGTATAATGAAAAACTGTTTTTT
TRBJ2-1	16	-	many	TRBV6-5	CASSYSTRYSYNEQFF	TGTGCCAGCAGTTACTCCACCAGATACTCCTACAATGAGCAGTTCTTC
TRBJ1-6	17	-	many	TRBV5-4	CASSPNPTVSYNSPLHF	TGTGCCAGCAGCCCAAATCCGACAGTCTCCTATAATTCACCCCTCCACTTT
TRBJ2-5	17	-	many	TRBV20-1	CSAMDPVRDPGGETQYF	TGCAGTGCTATGGACCCAGTCCGGGACCCCGGAGGGGAGACCCAGTACTTC
TRBJ1-1	12	-	many	TRBV7-9	CASSLGGGTAFF	TGTGCCAGCAGCTTAGGTGGTGGGACAGCTTTCTTT
TRBJ2-7	14	-	many	TRBV11-2	CASSPPTESYEQYF	TGTGCCAGCAGCCCCCCAACTGAGTCCTACGAGCAGTACTTC
TRBJ2-5	14	TRBD2	many	TRBV7-2	CASSFGGGLETQYF	TGTGCCAGCAGCTTCGGGGGGGGGCTGGAGACCCAGTACTTC
TRBJ2-1	14	-	many	TRBV20-1	CSATRKRGGNEQFF	TGCAGTGCTACACGAAAACGTGGGGGCAATGAGCAGTTCTTC
TRBJ2-5	13	TRBD1	-	TRBV29-1	CSVGDRVLETQYF	TGCAGCGTGGGGGACAGGGTACTAGAGACCCAGTACTTC
TRBJ2-1	14	-	once	TRBV28	CASSLSGQGGEQFF	TGTGCCAGCAGTTTATCGGGGCAGGGTGGTGAGCAGTTCTTC
TRBJ2-2	15	-	many	TRBV20-1	CSAVCAGANTGELFF	TGCAGTGCTGTCTGCGCAGGGGCGAACACCGGGGAGCTGTTTTTT
TRBJ2-2	11	-	many	TRBV6-6	CATRAGGELFF	TGTGCCACCCGCGCCGGCGGGGAGCTGTTTTTT
TRBJ1-4	19	-	-	TRBV11-1	CASSLSLGQALILNEKLFF	TGTGCCAGCAGCTTAAGCTTGGGGCAGGCGCTTATCCTAAATGAAAAACTGTTTTTT
TRBJ1-5	14	-	many	TRBV12-3/TRBV12-4	CASSPQSSNQPQHF	TGTGCCAGCAGTCCACAGTCTAGCAATCAGCCCCAGCATTTT
TRBJ1-1	17	TRBD1	many	TRBV20-1	CSARTISRTGENTEAFF	TGCAGTGCTAGAACGATCTCCCGGACAGGGGAAAACACTGAAGCTTTCTTT
TRBJ1-2	13	-	many	TRBV20-1	CSAPGEANYGYTF	TGCAGTGCCCCGGGCGAAGCTAACTATGGCTACACCTTC
TRBJ1-6	12	-	many	TRBV11-2	CASSANFQPLHF	TGTGCCAGCAGCGCGAATTTTCAACCCCTCCACTTT
TRBJ2-5	13	TRBD1	many	TRBV7-6	CASRKGAKETQYF	TGTGCCAGCCGAAAGGGGGCAAAAGAGACCCAGTACTTC
TRBJ2-5	14	-	many	TRBV15	CATSTGPPEETQYF	TGTGCCACCAGTACGGGACCTCCAGAAGAGACCCAGTACTTC
TRBJ1-4	10	-	many	TRBV3-1	CASSQSCLFF	TGTGCCAGCAGCCAAAGTTGTCTGTTTTTT
TRBJ2-4	13	-	many	TRBV29-1	CSVESSGGNIQYF	TGCAGCGTCGAGTCGTCCGGCGGAAACATTCAGTACTTC
TRBJ2-1	15	-	many	TRBV20-1	CSARRQFGSYNEQFF	TGCAGTGCCAGAAGACAGTTCGGCTCCTACAATGAGCAGTTCTTC
TRBJ2-5	12	-	many	TRBV10-3	CAISERAETQYF	TGTGCCATCAGTGAGCGAGCGGAGACCCAGTACTTC
TRBJ2-2	12	TRBD2	-	TRBV20-1	CSALAGVVELFF	TGCAGTGCTTTAGCGGGAGTGGTGGAGCTGTTTTTT
TRBJ2-5	17	TRBD1	few	TRBV12-3/TRBV12-4	CASSLPSRDRVSETQYF	TGTGCCAGCAGCCTACCATCTCGGGACAGGGTTTCCGAGACCCAGTACTTC
TRBJ2-5	14	-	many	TRBV20-1	CSARTGQSQETQYF	TGCAGTGCTAGGACTGGTCAGAGTCAAGAGACCCAGTACTTC
TRBJ2-5	15	-	many	TRBV5-5	CASSLDLGVGETQYF	TGTGCCAGCAGCTTGGACTTAGGAGTGGGGGAGACCCAGTACTTC
TRBJ2-3	14	TRBD1	many	TRBV11-2	CASSRTGATDTQYF	TGTGCCAGCAGCCGGACAGGGGCCACAGATACGCAGTATTTT
TRBJ2-3	16	TRBD2	many	TRBV27	CASSPPRDYGTDTQYF	TGTGCCAGCAGTCCCCCCCGGGACTATGGCACAGATACGCAGTATTTT
TRBJ2-7	14	-	many	TRBV18	CASSQETGPHEQYF	TGTGCCAGCTCACAGGAGACAGGCCCCCACGAGCAGTACTTC